The clone carrying this T cell receptor beta chain was seen a handful of times. What it binds is not known. TCRdb reanalysed the 5' RACE reads using MiXCR and keeps one entry per CDR3 protein. The table records some 560,000 distinct CDR3 sequences, 7.5% to 10% of them present only once. The data derive from a study of identical twins. The ends were cut back, 3 bases at V and 4 bases at J, with 9 bases in the middle. Germline values: CDR1 LNHNV, CDR2 YYDKDF (reference sequence). This CDR3 is built from 13 residues. Findings of the study overall: Models came in too low on out-of-frame TCR alpha sharing in monozygotic twins. Within cord blood, abundant beta clonotypes carried fewer insertions, but memory repertoires showed no such trend.

The same data also went into a second study, on yellow fever vaccine responses in identical twins.

The source material was PBMCs. This chain uses TRBV15 with TRBJ2-5; D is uncertain. This TCR came from a woman between 18 and 30 years old in good health. CDR3 loop: CATSSAVGETQYF. DNA for the CDR3: TGTGCCACCAGCAGTGCGGTCGGAGAGACCCAGTACTTC.